This is a list of T cell receptor beta chains from one sample in a study of blood T cell repertoires in COVID-19. Produced via immunoSEQ multiplex PCR; TCRdb's table is partial and in-frame only. The table shows roughly 260,000 clones, with approximately 90% occurring only once. Sequencing was performed on peripheral blood. These receptors all come from a man between 60 and 75 years old who had recovered from COVID-19. Each CDR3 is given without its conserved first and last residue. Where a row states a size, it is once, few, many or the class of an expanded clone; other rows omit it.

TRBJ1-1 | TRBV18 | once | 13 | ASSPRIQGAGEAF
TRBJ1-2 | TRBV11-2 | NA | 10 | ASSSGDYGYT
TRBJ1-5 | TRBV27 | NA | 13 | ASSRQADSNQPQH
TRBJ2-1 | TRBV4-2 | NA | 14 | ASSQDSGGTYNEQF
TRBJ1-4 | TRBV7-9 | NA | 13 | ASSNRGFANEKLF
TRBJ2-7 | TRBV6-2/TRBV6-3 | NA | 15 | ASSYSQSTGMVFEQY
TRBJ1-1 | TRBV29-1 | NA | 12 | SADSPGIGAEAF
TRBJ2-7 | TRBV3-1/TRBV3-2 | NA | 11 | ASSRGGGYEQY
TRBJ2-1 | TRBV7-9 | NA | 12 | ASSLGLDYNEQF
TRBJ2-4 | TRBV3-1/TRBV3-2 | once | 15 | ASSQMGHTLAKNIQY
TRBJ1-2 | TRBV4-1 | NA | 13 | ASSQASRDRAGYT
TRBJ1-1 | TRBV19 | NA | 14 | ASSIRAKWGETEAF
TRBJ2-1 | TRBV7-9 | NA | 13 | ASSSTSPGLNEQF
TRBJ2-1 | TRBV3-1/TRBV3-2 | NA | 10 | ASSQEGLKQF
TRBJ2-1 | TRBV9 | few | 13 | ASSYGTGGPNEQF
TRBJ1-2 | TRBV12-2 | NA | 14 | ASRLALGQGRCGYT
TRBJ2-7 | TRBV11-2 | NA | 14 | ASSSRLAGASYEQY
TRBJ1-1 | TRBV29-1 | NA | 9 | SVTTGGAAF
TRBJ1-2 | TRBV18 | NA | 16 | ASSPLPHGDRLNYGYT
TRBJ1-1 | TRBV4-2 | NA | 14 | ASSQATGGRNTEAF
TRBJ1-2 | TRBV12-3/TRBV12-4 | NA | 10 | ASNRGRPPHT
TRBJ2-7 | TRBV6-2/TRBV6-3 | NA | 12 | ASSYDAVKYEQY